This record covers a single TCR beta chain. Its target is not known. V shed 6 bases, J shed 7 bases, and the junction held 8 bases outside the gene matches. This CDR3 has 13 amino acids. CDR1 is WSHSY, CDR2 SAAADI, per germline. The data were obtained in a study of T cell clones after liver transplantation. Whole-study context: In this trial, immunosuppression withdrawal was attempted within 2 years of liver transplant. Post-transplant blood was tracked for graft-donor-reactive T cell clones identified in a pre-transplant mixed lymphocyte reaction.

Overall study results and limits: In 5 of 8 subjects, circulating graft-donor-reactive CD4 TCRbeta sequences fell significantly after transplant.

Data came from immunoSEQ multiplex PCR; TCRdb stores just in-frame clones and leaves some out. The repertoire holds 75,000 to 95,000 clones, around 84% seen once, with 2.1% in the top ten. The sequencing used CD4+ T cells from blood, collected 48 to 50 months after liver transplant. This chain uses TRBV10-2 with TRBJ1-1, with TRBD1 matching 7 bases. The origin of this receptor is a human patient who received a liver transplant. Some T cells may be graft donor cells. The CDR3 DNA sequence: TGCGCCAGCAGCAGGGGGGTATTACGTGAAGCTTTCTTT. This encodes CASSRGVLREAFF.